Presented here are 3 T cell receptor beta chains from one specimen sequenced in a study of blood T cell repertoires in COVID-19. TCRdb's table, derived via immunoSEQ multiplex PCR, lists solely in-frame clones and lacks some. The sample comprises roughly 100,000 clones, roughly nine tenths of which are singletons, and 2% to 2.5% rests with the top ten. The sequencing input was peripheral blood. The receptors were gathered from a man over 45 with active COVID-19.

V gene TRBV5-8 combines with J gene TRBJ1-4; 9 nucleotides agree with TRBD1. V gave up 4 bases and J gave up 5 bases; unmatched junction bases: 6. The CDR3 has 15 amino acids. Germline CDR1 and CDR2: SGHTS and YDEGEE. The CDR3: CASSHGTGRNEKLFF. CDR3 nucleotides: TGTGCCAGCAGCCATGGGACAGGGAGGAATGAAAAACTGTTTTTT.

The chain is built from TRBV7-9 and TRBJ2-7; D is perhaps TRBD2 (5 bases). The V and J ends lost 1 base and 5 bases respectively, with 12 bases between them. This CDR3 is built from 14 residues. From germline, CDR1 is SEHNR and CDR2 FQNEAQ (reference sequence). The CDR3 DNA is TGTGCCAGCAGCTTAGATCTAGAGGAGGACGAGCAGTACTTC. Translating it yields CASSLDLEEDEQYF.

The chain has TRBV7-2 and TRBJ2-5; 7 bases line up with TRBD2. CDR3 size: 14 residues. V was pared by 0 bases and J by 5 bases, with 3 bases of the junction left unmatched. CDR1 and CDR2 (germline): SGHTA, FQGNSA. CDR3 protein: CASSLAGGVETQYF. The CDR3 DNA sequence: TGTGCCAGCAGCTTAGCGGGGGGGGTTGAGACCCAGTACTTC.